The 24 T cell receptor beta chains reported below all come from one sample, sequenced in a study of T cell clones after liver transplantation. Repertoires were generated with immunoSEQ multiplex PCR, while TCRdb's copy carries only in-frame clones and drops some. There are more than 95,000 clones in the sample; 90% occur only once, and roughly 0.83% lies in the top ten. The sample here was CD4+ T cells from blood, taken 12 months after liver transplant. These receptors were obtained from a human patient who received a liver transplant. Some of the T cells might come from the graft donor.

With respect to this clone: Other DNA sequences from this sample encode an identical CDR3 as well. The chain has TRBV5-1 and TRBJ2-3; possible D gene TRBD2, 5 bases. Germline V lookup: CDR1 SGHRS, CDR2 YFSETQ. This CDR3 contains 14 residues. Deletions cut 4 bases from V and 0 bases from J, with 9 bases between. For the CDR3, the DNA is TGCGCCAGCAGCCTAGCTGATAGCACAGATACGCAGTATTTT. Its protein is CASSLADSTDTQYF.

The rearrangement links TRBV2 to TRBJ2-1; TRBD2 is a possible D gene (5 bases). Trimming took off 1 base at V and 10 bases at J, with 11 bases between the two ends. The CDR3 contains 13 residues. Germline-derived CDR1 and CDR2 are SNHLY and FYNNEI. The CDR3 bases are TGTGCCAGCAGTGAAGTTCGAGGGTACGAGCAGTTCTTC. This sequence encodes CASSEVRGYEQFF.

The chain joins TRBV9 to TRBJ1-2; TRBD1 aligns across 10 bases. Germline values: CDR1 SGDLS, CDR2 YYNGEE. The V segment lost 4 bases and the J segment 7 bases; nucleotides outside the gene matches: 4. The CDR3 runs to 13 residues. DNA of the CDR3: TGTGCCAGCAGCTTGGGACAGGGGTCTGGCTACACCTTC. Protein: CASSLGQGSGYTF.

The chain has TRBV28 and TRBJ2-5; weak D call: TRBD2 (5 bases). CDR3 length: 13 amino acids. V was shortened by 6 bases and J by 6 bases, with 14 bases between the two germline ends. CDR1 is MDHEN and CDR2 is SYDVKM in the germline V gene. DNA of the CDR3: TGTGCCAGCAGACCCCAATCGGGGAAGACCCAGTACTTC. Its protein product is CASRPQSGKTQYF. The variable domain in full, with the rest retrieved from reference TRBV28 and TRBJ2-5, is DVKVTQSSRYLVKRTGEKVFLECVQDMDHENMFWYRQDPGLGLRLIYFSYDVKMKEKGDIPEGYSVSREKKERFSLILESASTNQTSMYLCASRPQSGKTQYFGPGTRLLVL.

The J gene is TRBJ2-7, the V gene TRBV2; 7 bases fit TRBD2. The CDR3 totals 16 residues. The trim removed 4 bases at V and 2 bases at J, leaving 11 bases unmatched. Germline loops: CDR1 SNHLY, CDR2 FYNNEI. The CDR3 DNA is TGTGCCAGCAGTGTGGTGGGTCTAGCGGTTACCTACGAGCAGTACTTC. Translated: CASSVVGLAVTYEQYF.

The chain employs TRBV4-1 and TRBJ2-7; 9 positions match TRBD2. Germline trimming cut 5 bases from V and 4 bases from J; bases unmatched to any gene: 9. The CDR3 runs 15 residues. Germline V gene data show CDR1 as MGHRA and CDR2 as YSYEKL. The CDR3 loop reads CASSFIAGVGYEQYF. DNA of the CDR3: TGCGCCAGCAGCTTCATAGCGGGAGTGGGGTACGAGCAGTACTTC.

The chain joins TRBV2 to TRBJ2-7, with 7 bases matching TRBD1. The ends lost 5 bases at V and 7 bases at J; junction bases unmatched: 11. CDR1 is SNHLY and CDR2 is FYNNEI in the germline V gene. The CDR3 runs 14 residues. This CDR3 reads CASSPDRVKGEQYF. The DNA of the CDR3 is TGTGCCAGCAGTCCCGACAGGGTAAAGGGGGAGCAGTACTTC.

The rearrangement joins TRBV7-3 to TRBJ1-1; 8 nucleotides match TRBD1. The CDR3 has 13 amino acids. V lost 5 bases, J lost 5 bases, and 4 bases stayed unmatched. In germline, CDR1 is SGHTA, CDR2 FQGTGA. The CDR3 protein is CASSLDRGTEAFF. The CDR3 DNA reads TGTGCCAGCAGCCTAGACAGGGGTACTGAAGCTTTCTTT.

The rearrangement links TRBV7-6 to TRBJ1-1; D is undetermined. CDR1 SGHVS and CDR2 FNYEAQ come from the germline V gene. V was shortened by 2 bases and J by 6 bases, with 16 bases between the two germline ends. The CDR3 length is 15 residues. In DNA form, the CDR3 reads TGTGCCAGCAGCTTAAAGGCAGGCGGCTCATCTGAAGCTTTCTTT. It specifies CASSLKAGGSSEAFF.

This clone was observed a handful of times. Germline is not matched at one junction end, which may reflect a read error. The chain combines TRBV30 with TRBJ1-4; maybe TRBD1 (5 bases). The CDR3 is 12 residues long. The V gene's germline CDR1 is GTSNPN and CDR2 SVGIG (reference sequence). The CDR3 DNA reads as TGTGCCTGGAGTGTGTACGATGGACATCTTCTTTTT. This codes for CAWSVYDGHLLF.

This clone was counted a few times. This sequence joins TRBV27 and TRBJ2-1, with 13 bases that match TRBD2. The length of the CDR3 is 15 residues. V shed 4 bases, J shed 6 bases, and the junction held 3 bases outside the gene matches. Germline CDR1 is MNHEY and CDR2 is SMNVEV (reference sequence). The CDR3 sequence: CASSSGLAGANEQFF. Here the CDR3 DNA reads TGTGCCAGCAGTTCCGGACTAGCGGGAGCCAATGAGCAGTTCTTC.

This rearrangement joins TRBV6-5 to TRBJ1-1, with D tentatively TRBD1 (6 bases). Trimming removed 7 bases at V and 4 bases at J, with 19 bases between. The CDR3 extends over 15 amino acids. Germline CDR1 reads MNHEY; CDR2 reads SVGAGI. CDR3 bases: TGTGCCAGCAATCCACGGGGAGTACAGGGCACTGAAGCTTTCTTT. It specifies CASNPRGVQGTEAFF.

The rearrangement joins TRBV11-3 to TRBJ2-7, with TRBD1 matching over 8 bases. V trimming: 5 bases; J trimming: 5 bases; junction bases outside the gene matches: 14. This CDR3 is built from 16 residues. CDR1 is SGHNT, CDR2 YENEEA, per germline. Written as DNA, the CDR3 is TGTGCCAGCAGCCGAAAAATTTTGGACAGGGAGAACGAGCAGTACTTC. Translated, it gives CASSRKILDRENEQYF.

The CDR3 sequence is CASRMSAGGARGYTF. CDR3 coding DNA: TGTGCCAGCAGGATGTCTGCGGGGGGCGCGAGAGGCTACACCTTC. The chain carries TRBV27 and TRBJ1-2, with D maybe TRBD1 (6 bases). Germline values: CDR1 MNHEY, CDR2 SMNVEV (reference sequence). With 6 bases removed from V and 8 bases from J, the gap between germline ends came to 22 bases. The CDR3 contains 15 residues.

The V gene is TRBV9, the J gene TRBJ2-7, with 8 positions matching TRBD2. Germline values: CDR1 SGDLS, CDR2 YYNGEE. This CDR3 is built from 15 residues. V dropped 4 bases and J dropped 5; count of bases not matched to a gene: 11. This CDR3 reads CASSLSGRNPHEQYF. The CDR3 DNA follows: TGTGCCAGCAGCCTGAGCGGGAGAAATCCCCACGAGCAGTACTTC. The full variable domain, rest sourced from reference TRBV9 and TRBJ2-7, is DSGVTQTPKHLITATGQRVTLRCSPRSGDLSVYWYQQSLDQGLQFLIQYYNGEERAKGNILERFSAQQFPDLHSELNLSSLELGDSALYFCASSLSGRNPHEQYFGPGTRLTVT.

J is TRBJ2-4 and V is TRBV6-5, with TRBD2 identical over 9 bases. Germline-derived CDR1 and CDR2 are MNHEY and SVGAGI. The CDR3 covers 16 residues. With 0 bases clipped from V and 8 bases from J, the junction kept 8 bases outside the gene matches. The CDR3 sequence: CASSYSRPSGTDIQYF. The CDR3 nucleotides are TGTGCCAGCAGTTACTCGAGGCCTAGCGGGACTGACATTCAGTACTTC.

This clone has only a few counts. The chain employs TRBV19 and TRBJ2-7, with a possible D match to TRBD1 (6 bases). Germline V gene sequence: CDR1 LNHDA, CDR2 SQIVND (reference sequence). This CDR3 is built from 15 residues. Trimming removed 8 bases at V and 1 base at J, with 18 bases between. For the CDR3, the DNA is TGTGCCAGTGCTGAAGGCAGGGGTTCTTCCTACGAGCAGTACTTC. This codes for CASAEGRGSSYEQYF. The whole variable domain, remainder taken from reference TRBV19 and TRBJ2-7, is DGGITQSPKYLFRKEGQNVTLSCEQNLNHDAMYWYRQDPGQGLRLIYYSQIVNDFQKGDIAEGYSVSREKKESFPLTVTSAQKNPTAFYLCASAEGRGSSYEQYFGPGTRLTVT.

Of note for this clone: The junction and the germline gene differ at one end; a read error may be behind it. The V gene is TRBV7-2, the J gene TRBJ2-3, with 13 bases lining up with TRBD2. The CDR3 totals 11 residues. Germline CDR1 reads SGHTA; CDR2 reads FQGNSA. CDR3 in DNA: TGTGCCAGCAGCTCCGGACTAGCGGGAGAATTT. It encodes CASSSGLAGEF.

The gene calls are TRBV7-3 and TRBJ2-1; no reliable D call. CDR3 size: 13 residues. V shed 4 bases and J shed 6 bases, with 10 bases lying between them. Looked up from germline, CDR1 is SGHTA and CDR2 is FQGTGA. CDR3 sequence: CASSSDPSNEQFF. The CDR3 DNA sequence: TGTGCCAGCAGCTCCGACCCTAGCAATGAGCAGTTCTTC. The full variable domain, rest sourced from reference TRBV7-3 and TRBJ2-1, is GAGVSQTPSNKVTEKGKYVELRCDPISGHTALYWYRQSLGQGPEFLIYFQGTGAADDSGLPNDRFFAVRPEGSVSTLKIQRTERGDSAVYLCASSSDPSNEQFFGPGTRLTVL.

The chain employs TRBV9 and TRBJ2-6; perhaps D is TRBD1 or TRBD2 (6 bases each). The CDR3 loop spans 17 amino acids. CDR1 is SGDLS, CDR2 YYNGEE, per germline. The V end lost 4 bases, the J end lost 2 bases, and 16 bases lay between the germline ends. The CDR3, as DNA: TGTGCCAGCAGCCCTCGTTTAGGGGGGACTGGGGCCAACGTCCTGACTTTC. Protein sequence: CASSPRLGGTGANVLTF.

This clone was recorded once. The chain has TRBV5-1 and TRBJ2-6; possible D gene TRBD1, 5 bases. CDR3 length: 17 residues. Trimming left V 0 bases short and J 4 bases short, with 14 bases between. The germline V gene has CDR1 SGHRS and CDR2 YFSETQ. The CDR3 DNA is TGCGCCAGCAGCTTGGCCAGTGACAGTTACGGGGCCAACGTCCTGACTTTC. Its protein is CASSLASDSYGANVLTF.

The V and J genes are TRBV19 and TRBJ2-2, with 11 bases identical to TRBD2. V lost 5 bases to trimming and J lost 6 bases; unmatched junction nucleotides: 8. The CDR3 has 16 residues. Germline CDR1 LNHDA, CDR2 SQIVND (reference sequence). In DNA form, the CDR3 reads TGTGCCAGTAGTTCCCTAGCGGGAGGCCCGGCCGGGGAGCTGTTTTTT. Translation: CASSSLAGGPAGELFF.

This chain uses TRBV5-1 with TRBJ2-2; D not certain. V was clipped by 5 bases and J by 4 bases, with 9 bases between them. Germline V lookup: CDR1 SGHRS, CDR2 YFSETQ. The CDR3 is made up of 13 amino acids. Here the CDR3 reads CASRSTSTGELFF. The CDR3 region has the DNA TGCGCCAGCAGGTCTACGAGCACCGGGGAGCTGTTTTTT.

This sequence joins TRBV6-1 and TRBJ2-5; D gene uncertain. The CDR3 sequence is 9 residues long. The V and J ends lost 7 bases and 3 bases respectively, with 0 bases between them. Germline V gene lookup returns CDR1 MNHNS and CDR2 SASEGT. DNA of the CDR3: TGTGCCAGCAAAGAGACCCAGTACTTC. Residues: CASKETQYF.